This is a list of T cell receptor beta chains from one sample in a study of T cells in Graves' hyperthyroidism and ophthalmopathy. MiXCR, run by TCRdb on the multiplex PCR reads, gives a single entry per CDR3 protein. Of 94,000 or so distinct CDR3 sequences in the sample, about 51% are singletons; the top ten hold roughly 26%. Source material: blood. These receptors were collected from a woman between 35 and 50 years old with Graves' hyperthyroidism. Both conserved end residues are part of each CDR3. A D gene is named only where the DNA matches it firmly. Expanded clones are given a class, and other clones once, few, many or no size at all.

TRBD2,TRBJ2-2,TRBV7-2,many,TGTGCCAGCTACAGTAGCGGGAGATCGGACACCGGGGAGCTGTTTTTT,CASYSSGRSDTGELFF
.,TRBJ1-2,TRBV13,.,TGTGCCAGCAGCTACCGGGCCCCGGGCTACACCTTC,CASSYRAPGYTF
TRBD1,TRBJ1-6,TRBV5-4,once,TGTGCCAGCAGCTTCCAAACCGGGACAGGGCCTTCACCCCTCCACTTT,CASSFQTGTGPSPLHF
TRBD1,TRBJ1-1,TRBV29-1,many,TGCAGCTCCGTAGGGGACAGGGTGGCTTTCTTT,CSSVGDRVAFF
.,TRBJ2-7,TRBV5-1,many,TGCGCCAGCAGCTATCGGACGGATTCATTCTACGAGCAGTACTTC,CASSYRTDSFYEQYF
.,TRBJ1-1,TRBV7-2,.,TGTGCCAGCAGCCTGTCAGGGGCTGAAGCTTTCTTT,CASSLSGAEAFF
TRBD2,TRBJ2-5,TRBV12-3/TRBV12-4,many,TGTGCCAGCAGTAAGACTAGCGGGCTACAAGAGACCCAGTACTTC,CASSKTSGLQETQYF
TRBD1,TRBJ1-2,TRBV24-1,once,TGTGCCACCAGTGATTGGACAGGGGACTATGGCTACACCTTC,CATSDWTGDYGYTF
.,TRBJ1-1,TRBV10-3,.,TGTGCCATCAGCAGCCCTCACGACGGAAGCACTATGAACACTGAAGCTTTCTTT,CAISSPHDGSTMNTEAFF
TRBD1,TRBJ2-5,TRBV10-3,.,TGTGCCATTCAAACAGGGGGATTCCAAGAGACCCAGTACTTC,CAIQTGGFQETQYF
TRBD1,TRBJ1-2,TRBV29-1,.,TGCAGCGGGGGACAGGGGCCAAACTATGGCTACACCTTC,CSGGQGPNYGYTF
TRBD1,TRBJ1-4,TRBV10-3,.,TGTGCCATTCAAACAGGGGGCACTAATGAAAAACTGTTTTTT,CAIQTGGTNEKLFF
.,TRBJ2-5,TRBV20-1,few,TGCAGTGCTAGCACATGGGGACAAGCCCAAAAAGCGGCGCGAGCGGGGGAGACCCAGTACTTC,CSASTWGQAQKAARAGETQYF
TRBD2,TRBJ2-7,TRBV11-2,.,TGTGCCAGCAGCTTAAGGCTAGCGGGAGCATACGAGCAGTACTTC,CASSLRLAGAYEQYF
TRBD1,TRBJ1-3,TRBV10-3,.,TGTGCCATCAGTGAGTCACTACAGGGGACTGGAAACACCATATATTTT,CAISESLQGTGNTIYF
.,TRBJ2-2,TRBV7-9,many,TGTGCCAGCAGCTTGTACAACACCGGGGAGCTGTTTTTT,CASSLYNTGELFF